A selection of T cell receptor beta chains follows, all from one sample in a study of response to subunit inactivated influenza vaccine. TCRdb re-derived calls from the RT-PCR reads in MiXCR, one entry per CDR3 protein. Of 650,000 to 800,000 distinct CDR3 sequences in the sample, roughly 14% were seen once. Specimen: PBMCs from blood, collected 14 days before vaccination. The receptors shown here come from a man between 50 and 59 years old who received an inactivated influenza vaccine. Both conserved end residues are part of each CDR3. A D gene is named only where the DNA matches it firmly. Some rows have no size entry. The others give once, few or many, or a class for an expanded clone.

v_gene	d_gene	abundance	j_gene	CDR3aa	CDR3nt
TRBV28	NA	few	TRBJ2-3	CASSGAGGGTDTQYF	TGTGCCAGCAGCGGGGCCGGGGGAGGAACAGATACGCAGTATTTT
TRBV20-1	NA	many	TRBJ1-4	CSARGTHTGRTNEKLFF	TGCAGTGCTAGGGGGACACACACAGGAAGAACTAATGAAAAACTGTTTTTT
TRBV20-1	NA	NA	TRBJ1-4	CSARILRGRDNEKLFF	TGCAGTGCTAGAATCCTTCGAGGCAGGGACAATGAAAAACTGTTTTTT
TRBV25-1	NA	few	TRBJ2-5	CASRVELTQYF	TGTGCCAGCAGGGTTGAGTTGACCCAGTACTTC
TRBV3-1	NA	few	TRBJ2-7	CASSQVGTGSEQYF	TGTGCCAGCAGCCAAGTTGGGACCGGATCCGAGCAGTACTTC
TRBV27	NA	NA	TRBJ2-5	CASRPDYGETQYF	TGTGCCAGCAGGCCGGACTATGGAGAGACCCAGTACTTC
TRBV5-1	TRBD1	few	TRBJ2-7	CASSFGQASVEQYF	TGCGCCAGCAGCTTCGGACAGGCGTCAGTTGAGCAGTACTTC
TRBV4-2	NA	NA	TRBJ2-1	CASSQEGGRGSEQFF	TGTGCCAGCAGCCAAGAAGGTGGGAGAGGGTCCGAGCAGTTCTTC
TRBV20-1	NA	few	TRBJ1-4	CSASSVDTATNEKLFF	TGCAGTGCTAGTTCGGTAGACACAGCAACTAATGAAAAACTGTTTTTT
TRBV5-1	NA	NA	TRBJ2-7	CASSLEQQQYF	TGCGCCAGCAGCTTGGAACAACAGCAGTACTTC
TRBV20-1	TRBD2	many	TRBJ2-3	CSARDVRGASTDTQYF	TGCAGTGCTAGAGATGTGCGGGGGGCCAGCACAGATACGCAGTATTTT
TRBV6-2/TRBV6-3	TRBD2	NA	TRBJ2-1	CASSYYGLASYNEQFF	TGTGCCAGCAGTTACTACGGACTAGCATCCTACAATGAGCAGTTCTTC
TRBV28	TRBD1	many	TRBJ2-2	CASTRMGQSTGELFF	TGTGCCAGCACCCGGATGGGACAGAGTACCGGGGAGCTGTTTTTT
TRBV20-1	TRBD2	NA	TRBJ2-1	CSARGLAGGYEQFF	TGCAGTGCTAGAGGACTAGCGGGGGGTTATGAGCAGTTCTTC
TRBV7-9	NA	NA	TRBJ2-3	CASSLPGLPTDTQYF	TGTGCCAGCAGCTTACCGGGATTACCCACAGATACGCAGTATTTT
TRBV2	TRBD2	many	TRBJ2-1	CASTGGSSYNEQFF	TGTGCCAGCACCGGCGGGAGCTCCTACAATGAGCAGTTCTTC
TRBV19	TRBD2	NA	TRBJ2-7	CASSIWTSGTIYEQYF	TGTGCCAGTAGTATCTGGACTAGCGGGACGATCTACGAGCAGTACTTC
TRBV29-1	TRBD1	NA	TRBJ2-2	CSVERDRTGELFF	TGCAGCGTTGAAAGGGACAGGACGGGGGAGCTGTTTTTT
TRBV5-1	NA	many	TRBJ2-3	CASSDPILDTQYF	TGCGCCAGCAGCGATCCCATCTTAGATACGCAGTATTTT
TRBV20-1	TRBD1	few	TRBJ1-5	CSASDRGQPQHF	TGCAGTGCTTCGGACAGGGGGCAACCCCAGCATTTT
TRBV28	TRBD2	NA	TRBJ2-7	CASLGTSESYEQYF	TGTGCCAGTCTGGGGACTAGCGAATCCTACGAGCAGTACTTC
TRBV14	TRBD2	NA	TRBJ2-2	CASSQVIPGLAGATGELFF	TGTGCCAGCAGCCAAGTGATACCGGGACTAGCGGGGGCGACCGGGGAGCTGTTTTTT
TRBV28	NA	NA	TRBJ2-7	CASSLFHSYEQYF	TGTGCCAGCAGTTTATTTCACAGCTACGAGCAGTACTTC
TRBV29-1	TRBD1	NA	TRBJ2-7	CSVAGPGQGKYEQYF	TGCAGCGTTGCGGGACCGGGACAGGGTAAATACGAGCAGTACTTC
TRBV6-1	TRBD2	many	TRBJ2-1	CASSAFTSGGALEQFF	TGTGCCAGCAGTGCCTTTACTAGCGGGGGGGCCCTTGAGCAGTTCTTC
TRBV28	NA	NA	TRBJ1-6	CASSLGTGRYSPLHF	TGTGCCAGCAGTTTGGGAACCGGGCGCTATTCACCCCTCCACTTT
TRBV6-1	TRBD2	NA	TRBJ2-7	CASSHRKWGGSHEQYF	TGTGCCAGCAGTCATAGGAAATGGGGCGGGAGCCACGAGCAGTACTTC
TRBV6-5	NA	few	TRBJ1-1	CASSYRQVMNTEAFF	TGTGCCAGCAGTTACCGACAGGTGATGAACACTGAAGCTTTCTTT
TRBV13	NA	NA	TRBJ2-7	CASRHLTGPISYEQYF	TGTGCCAGCAGACATCTGACAGGCCCTATCTCCTACGAGCAGTACTTC
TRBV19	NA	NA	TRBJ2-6	CASSSDPTTLHVLTF	TGTGCCAGTAGTTCTGACCCCACCACTCTTCACGTCCTGACTTTC
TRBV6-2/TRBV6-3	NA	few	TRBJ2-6	CASSYYGSGANVLTF	TGTGCCAGCAGTTATTATGGGTCCGGGGCCAACGTCCTGACTTTC
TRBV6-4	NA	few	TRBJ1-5	CASSDGAQPQHF	TGTGCCAGCAGTGACGGGGCCCAGCCCCAGCATTTT
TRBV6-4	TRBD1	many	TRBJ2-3	CASSRTGTTDTQYF	TGTGCCAGCAGTAGGACAGGGACCACAGATACGCAGTATTTT
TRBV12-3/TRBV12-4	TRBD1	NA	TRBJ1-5	CASSSLSGTGSNQPQHF	TGTGCCAGCAGTTCGTTAAGTGGGACAGGGAGCAATCAGCCCCAGCATTTT
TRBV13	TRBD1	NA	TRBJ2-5	CASSSRTGAFQETQYF	TGTGCCAGCAGCTCCCGGACAGGGGCCTTCCAAGAGACCCAGTACTTC